The T cell receptor (beta chain) described here comes from a study of blood T cells in healthy people across ages. Study-level points and caveats: Expanded clonotype changes were possibly confounded by unknown donor CMV status.

V lost 7 bases and J 3 bases, leaving 16 bases between the germline ends. This CDR3 region has 14 residues. Per germline, CDR1 SNHLY and CDR2 FYNNEI. With a J-beta primer mix and a sample-barcoded 5' primer, a second PCR ran about 7 to 12 cycles. Every cDNA molecule carried a tag from a template-switch adaptor bearing 12 random nucleotides. At least 2.5 million CDR3-containing paired-end reads were obtained per sample. TCRdb re-called the 5' RACE reads with MiXCR, one entry per CDR3 protein. The top ten hold 20% to 25% of the sample, which has 1.5 million to 2 million distinct CDR3 sequences, about 39% seen once. Turning to this clonotype: Its cognate antigen is unknown.

The chain couples TRBV2 to TRBJ2-7; D is undetermined. The TCR comes from a human donor in good health. The sequencing sample was made of blood. CDR3 amino acids: CASTEETPHYEQYF. The CDR3 DNA reads as TGTGCCAGCACCGAGGAGACACCTCACTACGAGCAGTACTTC. Combining the CDR3 with reference TRBV2 and TRBJ2-7 gives the whole variable domain EPEVTQTPSHQVTQMGQEVILRCVPISNHLYFYWYRQILGQKVEFLVSFYNNEISEKSEIFDDQFSVERPDGSNFTLKIRSTKLEDSAMYFCASTEETPHYEQYFGPGTRLTVT.